This paragraph covers one T cell receptor (beta chain) sequence. The data belong to a study of blood T cell repertoires in COVID-19. Germline V gene sequence: CDR1 SGHTS, CDR2 YDEGEE. There are 15 residues in the CDR3. With 7 bases removed from V and 6 bases from J, the gap between germline ends came to 20 bases. The method was immunoSEQ multiplex PCR; TCRdb's version includes in-frame clones alone and lacks a portion of them. Among about 230,000 clones listed, about 90% were seen once. This study enrolled people aged 18 to 89 from about two dozen US geographic areas. V is TRBV5-8 and J is TRBJ1-5; the D gene is possibly TRBD1 (5 bases). This clonotype was obtained from a woman aged 25-40 years with acute COVID-19. Sequenced sample: PBMCs or T cells enriched from blood (not recorded which). DNA for the CDR3: TGTGCCAGCGGGGCTTTTGGACGTATAACTCAGCCCCAGCATTTT. The encoded protein is CASGAFGRITQPQHF.